The 5 T cell receptor beta chains below were found in one sample sequenced in a study of Ad26.COV2.S vaccination and SARS-CoV-2 variants. As to treatment: roughly 19 received Ad26.COV2.S at low or high dose, single or two shots; several received placebo; per-sample allocation not given. Repertoires come from day 63 after the first vaccine or placebo injection. Here immunoSEQ multiplex PCR was the method, and the copy in TCRdb shows in-frame clones only, minus some. The data show 300,000 to 350,000 clones, with about 89% seen just once and around 4.5% held by the top ten. The sample here was peripheral blood, taken in a trial of Ad26.COV2.S vaccine versus placebo. These receptors all come from a person between 18 and 59 years old who received the Ad26.COV2.S COVID-19 vaccine or a placebo.

This chain connects TRBV3-1 (or the pseudogene TRBV3-2) to TRBJ2-7; 9 bases map to TRBD1. CDR1 and CDR2 (germline): LGHDT, YNNKEL (reference sequence). This CDR3 contains 13 residues. Trimming took 6 bases from V and 7 from J; bases not matched to a gene: 7. CDR3 coding DNA: TGTGCCAGCAGGGCCGGGACAGGGCCGGAGCAGTACTTC. Encoded protein: CASRAGTGPEQYF.

This chain uses TRBV10-3 with TRBJ2-7, with TRBD1 as a possible D gene (5 bases). The CDR3 consists of 17 residues. Germline CDR1 is ENHRY and CDR2 is SYGVKD. The germline V and J ends were trimmed by 0 bases and 0 bases, with 15 bases remaining between them. The CDR3, as DNA: TGTGCCATCAGTGAGTCGAAGGCAGGGTGGAGCTCCTACGAGCAGTACTTC. The encoded protein is CAISESKAGWSSYEQYF.

This clone appeared a single time. The genes are TRBV15 and TRBJ2-3; 10 bases agree with TRBD2. Germline trimming cut 6 bases from V and 5 bases from J; bases unmatched to any gene: 8. This CDR3 is 15 amino acids long. Per the germline V gene, CDR1 is LNHNV and CDR2 is YYDKDF (reference sequence). The CDR3 nucleotides are TGTGCCACCAGGCTAGCGGGAGTCTTTCTAGATACGCAGTATTTT. It specifies CATRLAGVFLDTQYF.

The chain has TRBV6-5 and TRBJ1-3, with D maybe TRBD1 (5 bases). V lost 8 bases and J lost 2, with 16 bases in between. This CDR3 region has 15 residues. Germline loops: CDR1 MNHEY, CDR2 SVGAGI. The CDR3 region is CASGGGSGAGNTIYF. In DNA form, the CDR3 reads TGTGCCAGCGGGGGTGGCTCTGGGGCTGGAAACACCATATATTTT.

This clone has just one count. The chain combines TRBV7-2 with TRBJ2-4; possibly TRBD1 or TRBD2 for D (5 bases each). The CDR3 is made up of 15 amino acids. The germline CDR1 and CDR2 sequences are SGHTA and FQGNSA. Trimming removed 0 bases from V and 5 bases from J, with 11 bases in between. CDR3 amino acids: CASSLAGDIQNIQYF. The CDR3 DNA follows: TGTGCCAGCAGCTTAGCGGGGGATATTCAAAACATTCAGTACTTC.